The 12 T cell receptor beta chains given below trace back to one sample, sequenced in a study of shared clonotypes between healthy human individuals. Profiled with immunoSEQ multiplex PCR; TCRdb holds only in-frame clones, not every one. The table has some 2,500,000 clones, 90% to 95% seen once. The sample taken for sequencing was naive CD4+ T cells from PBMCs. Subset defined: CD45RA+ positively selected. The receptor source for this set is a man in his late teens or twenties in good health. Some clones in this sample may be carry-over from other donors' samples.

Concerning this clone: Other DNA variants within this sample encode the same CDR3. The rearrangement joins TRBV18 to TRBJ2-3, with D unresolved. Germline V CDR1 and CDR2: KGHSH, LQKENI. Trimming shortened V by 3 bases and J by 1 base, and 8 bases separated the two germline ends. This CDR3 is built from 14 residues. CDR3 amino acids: CASSPSGGTDTQYF. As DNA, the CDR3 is TGTGCCAGCTCACCCTCGGGCGGCACAGATACGCAGTATTTT.

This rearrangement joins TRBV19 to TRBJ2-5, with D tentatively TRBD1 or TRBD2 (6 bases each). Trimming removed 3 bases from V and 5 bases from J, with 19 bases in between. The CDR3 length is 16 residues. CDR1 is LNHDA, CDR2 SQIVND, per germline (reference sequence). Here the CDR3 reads CASSMGGGRSWETQYF. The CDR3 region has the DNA TGTGCCAGTAGTATGGGGGGCGGTCGATCTTGGGAGACCCAGTACTTC. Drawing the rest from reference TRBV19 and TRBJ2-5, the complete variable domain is DGGITQSPKYLFRKEGQNVTLSCEQNLNHDAMYWYRQDPGQGLRLIYYSQIVNDFQKGDIAEGYSVSREKKESFPLTVTSAQKNPTAFYLCASSMGGGRSWETQYFGPGTRLLVL.

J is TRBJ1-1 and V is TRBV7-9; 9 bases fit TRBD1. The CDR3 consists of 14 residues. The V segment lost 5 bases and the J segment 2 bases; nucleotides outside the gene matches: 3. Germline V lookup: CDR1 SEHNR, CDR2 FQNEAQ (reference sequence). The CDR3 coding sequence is TGTGCCAGCAGCCTGACAGGGGGAAACACTGAAGCTTTCTTT. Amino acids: CASSLTGGNTEAFF.

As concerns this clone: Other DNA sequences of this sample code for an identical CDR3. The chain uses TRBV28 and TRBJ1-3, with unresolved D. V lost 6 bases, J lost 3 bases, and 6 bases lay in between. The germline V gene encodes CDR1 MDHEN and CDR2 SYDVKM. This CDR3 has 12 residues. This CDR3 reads CASRVGGNTIYF. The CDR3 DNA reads TGTGCCAGCAGAGTGGGTGGAAACACCATATATTTT.

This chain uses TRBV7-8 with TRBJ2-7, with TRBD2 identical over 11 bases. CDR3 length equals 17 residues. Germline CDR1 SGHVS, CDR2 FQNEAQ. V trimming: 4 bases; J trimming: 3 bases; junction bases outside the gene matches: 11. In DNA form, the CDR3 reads TGTGCCAGCAGCTCTCAACGTCCGGGGACTAGCGGCTACGAGCAGTACTTC. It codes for CASSSQRPGTSGYEQYF. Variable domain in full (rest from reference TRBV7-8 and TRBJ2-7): GAGVSQSPRYKVAKRGQDVALRCDPISGHVSLFWYQQALGQGPEFLTYFQNEAQLDKSGLPSDRFFAERPEGSVSTLKIQRTQQEDSAVYLCASSSQRPGTSGYEQYFGPGTRLTVT.

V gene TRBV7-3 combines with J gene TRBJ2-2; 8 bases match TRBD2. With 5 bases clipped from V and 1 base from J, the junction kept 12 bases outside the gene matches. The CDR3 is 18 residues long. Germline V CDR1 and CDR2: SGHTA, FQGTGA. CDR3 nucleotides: TGTGCCAGCAGCCTTCGCGGGGCGGGACTAGGGAACACCGGGGAGCTGTTTTTT. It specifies CASSLRGAGLGNTGELFF.

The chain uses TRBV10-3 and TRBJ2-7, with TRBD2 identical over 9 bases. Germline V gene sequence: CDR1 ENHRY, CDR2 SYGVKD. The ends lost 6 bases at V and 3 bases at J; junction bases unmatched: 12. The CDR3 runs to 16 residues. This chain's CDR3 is CAIRSGLAGGLYEQYF. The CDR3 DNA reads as TGTGCCATCAGGTCGGGTTTGGCGGGAGGGCTCTACGAGCAGTACTTC.

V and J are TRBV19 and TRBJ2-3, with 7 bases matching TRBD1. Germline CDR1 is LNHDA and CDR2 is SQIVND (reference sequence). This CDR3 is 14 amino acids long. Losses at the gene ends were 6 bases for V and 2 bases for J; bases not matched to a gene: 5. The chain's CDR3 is CASRRTGATDTQYF. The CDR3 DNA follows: TGTGCCAGTAGGAGAACAGGGGCCACAGATACGCAGTATTTT.

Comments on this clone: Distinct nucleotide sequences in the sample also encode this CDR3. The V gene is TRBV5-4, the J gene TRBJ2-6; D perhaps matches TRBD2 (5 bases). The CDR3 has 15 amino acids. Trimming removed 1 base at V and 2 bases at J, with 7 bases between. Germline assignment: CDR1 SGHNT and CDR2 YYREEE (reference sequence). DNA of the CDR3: TGTGCCAGCAGCTTGTCCGGGGCTGGGGCCAACGTCCTGACTTTC. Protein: CASSLSGAGANVLTF.

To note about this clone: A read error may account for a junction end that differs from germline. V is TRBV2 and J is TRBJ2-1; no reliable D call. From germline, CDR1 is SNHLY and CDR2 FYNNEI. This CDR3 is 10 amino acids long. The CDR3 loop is CASSEFSRIF. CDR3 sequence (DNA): TGTGCCAGCAGTGAATTTTCCCGGATCTTC. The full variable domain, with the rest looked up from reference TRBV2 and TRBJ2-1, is EPEVTQTPSHQVTQMGQEVILRCVPISNHLYFYWYRQILGQKVEFLVSFYNNEISEKSEIFDDQFSVERPDGSNFTLKIRSTKLEDSAMYFCASSEFSRIFGPGTRLTVL.

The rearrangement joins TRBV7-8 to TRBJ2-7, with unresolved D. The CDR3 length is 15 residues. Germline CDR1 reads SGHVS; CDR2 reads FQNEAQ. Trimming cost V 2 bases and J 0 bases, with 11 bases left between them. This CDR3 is CASSLSSKISYEQYF. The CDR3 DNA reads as TGTGCCAGCAGCTTATCGAGCAAAATCTCCTACGAGCAGTACTTC. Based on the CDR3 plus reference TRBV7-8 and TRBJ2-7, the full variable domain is GAGVSQSPRYKVAKRGQDVALRCDPISGHVSLFWYQQALGQGPEFLTYFQNEAQLDKSGLPSDRFFAERPEGSVSTLKIQRTQQEDSAVYLCASSLSSKISYEQYFGPGTRLTVT.

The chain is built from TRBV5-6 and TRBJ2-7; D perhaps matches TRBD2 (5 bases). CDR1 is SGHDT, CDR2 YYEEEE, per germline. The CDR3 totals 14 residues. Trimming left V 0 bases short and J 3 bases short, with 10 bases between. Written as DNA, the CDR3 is TGTGCCAGCAGCTTGGGCGGGTTTGTCTACGAGCAGTACTTC. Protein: CASSLGGFVYEQYF.